The sample holds many counts of the clone carrying this TCR beta chain. What it binds is unknown. The sample belongs to a study of T-cell reconstitution after alpha-beta-depleted transplantation in children. Germline loops: CDR1 MGHRA, CDR2 YSYEKL. The CDR3 extends over 16 amino acids. The V segment lost 1 base and the J segment 4 bases; nucleotides outside the gene matches: 9. It was with unique molecular identifiers that the TCRbeta library was prepared. TCRdb re-called the PCR reads through MiXCR, storing one row per CDR3 protein. Of around 15,000 distinct CDR3 sequences in the sample, around 8.3% were seen once. Study conclusions and caveats: Diversity of TCRbeta at day 60 was high in some patients, arising from surviving recipient T cells and thymic progenitors. T cells produced anew were the main source of T-cell counts and diversity one year after transplant.

V gene TRBV4-1 combines with J gene TRBJ2-5; 7 bases line up with TRBD2. This clonotype was sampled from a boy in the first two years of life who had a stem cell transplant for Wiskott-Aldrich syndrome, so the T cells may come from the graft donor. The starting material was PBMCs, mostly from graft donor cells, obtained 60 days after TCRalphabeta/CD19-depleted stem cell transplant. The DNA of the CDR3 is TGCGCCAGCAGCCAAGGGGGCGGGAGAGGTGCAGAGACCCAGTACTTC. Protein product: CASSQGGGRGAETQYF.